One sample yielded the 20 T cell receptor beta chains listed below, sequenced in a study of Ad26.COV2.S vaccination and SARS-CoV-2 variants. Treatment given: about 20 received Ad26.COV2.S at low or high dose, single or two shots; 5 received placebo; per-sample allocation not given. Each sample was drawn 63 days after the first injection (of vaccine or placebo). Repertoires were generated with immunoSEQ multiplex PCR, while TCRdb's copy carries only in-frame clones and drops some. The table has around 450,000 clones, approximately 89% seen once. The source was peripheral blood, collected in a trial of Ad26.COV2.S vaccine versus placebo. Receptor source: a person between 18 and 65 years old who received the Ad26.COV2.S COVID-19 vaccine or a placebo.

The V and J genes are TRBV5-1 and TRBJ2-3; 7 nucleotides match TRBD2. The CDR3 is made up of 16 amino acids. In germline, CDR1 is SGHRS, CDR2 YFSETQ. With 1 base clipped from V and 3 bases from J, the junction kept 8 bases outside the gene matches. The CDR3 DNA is TGCGCCAGCAGCTTGCAGCGGGGAGGTATAACAGATACGCAGTATTTT. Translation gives CASSLQRGGITDTQYF. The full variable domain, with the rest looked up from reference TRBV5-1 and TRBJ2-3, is KAGVTQTPRYLIKTRGQQVTLSCSPISGHRSVSWYQQTPGQGLQFLFEYFSETQRNKGNFPGRFSGRQFSNSRSEMNVSTLELGDSALYLCASSLQRGGITDTQYFGPGTRLTVL.

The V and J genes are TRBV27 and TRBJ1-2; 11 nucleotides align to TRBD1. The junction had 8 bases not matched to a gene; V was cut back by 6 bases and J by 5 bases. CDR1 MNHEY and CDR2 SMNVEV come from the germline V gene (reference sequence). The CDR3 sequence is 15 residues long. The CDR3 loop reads CASRMSGTGGYGYTF. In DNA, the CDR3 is TGTGCCAGCAGGATGAGCGGGACAGGGGGATATGGCTACACCTTC.

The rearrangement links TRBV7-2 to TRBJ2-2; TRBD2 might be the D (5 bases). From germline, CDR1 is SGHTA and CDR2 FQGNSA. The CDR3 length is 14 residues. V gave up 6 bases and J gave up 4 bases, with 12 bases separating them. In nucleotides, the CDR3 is TGTGCCAGCAGGAGGAACGGAGGCACCGGGGAGCTGTTTTTT. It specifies CASRRNGGTGELFF.

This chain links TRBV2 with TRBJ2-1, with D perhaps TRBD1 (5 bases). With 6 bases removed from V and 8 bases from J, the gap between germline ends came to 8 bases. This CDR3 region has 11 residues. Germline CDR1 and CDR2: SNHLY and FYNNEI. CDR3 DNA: TGTGCCAGCAGCCTAGGGGATGAGCAGTTCTTC. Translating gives CASSLGDEQFF.

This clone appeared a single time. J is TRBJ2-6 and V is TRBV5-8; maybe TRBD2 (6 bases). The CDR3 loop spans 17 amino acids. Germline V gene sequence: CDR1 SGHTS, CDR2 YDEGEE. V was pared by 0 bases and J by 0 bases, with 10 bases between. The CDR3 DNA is TGTGCCAGCAGCTTGGTAGTACTAGCCTCTGGGGCCAACGTCCTGACTTTC. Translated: CASSLVVLASGANVLTF.

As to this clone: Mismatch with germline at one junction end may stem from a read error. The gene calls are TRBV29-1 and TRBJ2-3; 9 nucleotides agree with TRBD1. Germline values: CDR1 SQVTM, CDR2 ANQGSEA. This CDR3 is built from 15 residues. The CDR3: CSAEGQGRATDTQYF. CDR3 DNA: TGCAGCGCTGAAGGACAGGGGAGGGCCACAGATACGCAGTATTTT.

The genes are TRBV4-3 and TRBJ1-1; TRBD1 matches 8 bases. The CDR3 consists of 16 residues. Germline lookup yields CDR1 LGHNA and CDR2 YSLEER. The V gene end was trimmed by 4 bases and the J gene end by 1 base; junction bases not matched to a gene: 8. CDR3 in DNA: TGCGCCAGCAGCCGAGGACAGGGAGCCGGGAACACTGAAGCTTTCTTT. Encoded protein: CASSRGQGAGNTEAFF.

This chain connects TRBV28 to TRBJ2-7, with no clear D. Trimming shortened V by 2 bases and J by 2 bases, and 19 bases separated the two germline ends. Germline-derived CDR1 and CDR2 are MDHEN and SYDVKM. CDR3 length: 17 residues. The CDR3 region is CASSLIPYSSVPYEQYF. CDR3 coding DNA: TGTGCCAGCAGTTTAATCCCCTATTCCTCCGTACCCTACGAGCAGTACTTC.

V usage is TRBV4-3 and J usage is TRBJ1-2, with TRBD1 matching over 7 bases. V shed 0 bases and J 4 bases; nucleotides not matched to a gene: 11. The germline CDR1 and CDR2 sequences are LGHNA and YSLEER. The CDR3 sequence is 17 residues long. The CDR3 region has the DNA TGCGCCAGCAGCCAAGACTACAGGGGCCCCGGATCCTATGGCTACACCTTC. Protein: CASSQDYRGPGSYGYTF.

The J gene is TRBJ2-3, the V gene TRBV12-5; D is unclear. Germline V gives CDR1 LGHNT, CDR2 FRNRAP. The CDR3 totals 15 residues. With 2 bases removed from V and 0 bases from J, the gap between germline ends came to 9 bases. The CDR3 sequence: CASGLRVTSTDTQYF. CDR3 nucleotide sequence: TGTGCTAGTGGTTTGAGGGTAACTAGCACAGATACGCAGTATTTT.

In DNA, the CDR3 is TGTGCCAGCAGCAAATTGGACCTGGTTGCGGCTTTCTTT. It encodes CASSKLDLVAAFF. V is TRBV7-9 and J is TRBJ1-1, with unresolved D. V shed 5 bases and J shed 11 bases, with 18 bases lying between them. Germline V lookup: CDR1 SEHNR, CDR2 FQNEAQ (reference sequence). The CDR3 covers 13 residues.

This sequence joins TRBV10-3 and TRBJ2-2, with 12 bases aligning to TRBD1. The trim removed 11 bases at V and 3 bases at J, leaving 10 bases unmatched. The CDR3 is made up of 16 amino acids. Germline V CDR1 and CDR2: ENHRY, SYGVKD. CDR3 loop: CAAGTGGAKDTGELFF. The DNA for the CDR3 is TGTGCCGCCGGGACAGGGGGCGCAAAGGACACCGGGGAGCTGTTTTTT.

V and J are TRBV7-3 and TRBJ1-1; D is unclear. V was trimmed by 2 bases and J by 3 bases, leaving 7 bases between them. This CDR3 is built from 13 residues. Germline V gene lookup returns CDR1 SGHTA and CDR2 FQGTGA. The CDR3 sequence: CASSLGTDTEAFF. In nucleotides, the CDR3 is TGTGCCAGCAGCTTAGGCACCGACACTGAAGCTTTCTTT.

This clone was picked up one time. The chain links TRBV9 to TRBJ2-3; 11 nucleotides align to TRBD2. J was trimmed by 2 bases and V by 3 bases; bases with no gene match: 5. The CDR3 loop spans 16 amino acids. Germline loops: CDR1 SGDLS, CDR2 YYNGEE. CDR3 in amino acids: CASSGGTSGYTDTQYF. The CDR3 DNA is TGTGCCAGCAGCGGGGGGACTAGCGGTTACACAGATACGCAGTATTTT.

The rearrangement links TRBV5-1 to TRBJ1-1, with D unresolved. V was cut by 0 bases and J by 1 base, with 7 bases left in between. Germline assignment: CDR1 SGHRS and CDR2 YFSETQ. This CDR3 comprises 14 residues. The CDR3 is CASSLVGWNTEAFF. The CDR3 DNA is TGCGCCAGCAGCTTGGTAGGCTGGAACACTGAAGCTTTCTTT.

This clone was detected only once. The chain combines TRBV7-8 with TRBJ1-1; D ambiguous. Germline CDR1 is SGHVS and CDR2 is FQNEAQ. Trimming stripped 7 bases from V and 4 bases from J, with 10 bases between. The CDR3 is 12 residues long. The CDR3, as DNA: TGTGCCAGCATGGCGTCAATCACTGAAGCTTTCTTT. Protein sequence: CASMASITEAFF.

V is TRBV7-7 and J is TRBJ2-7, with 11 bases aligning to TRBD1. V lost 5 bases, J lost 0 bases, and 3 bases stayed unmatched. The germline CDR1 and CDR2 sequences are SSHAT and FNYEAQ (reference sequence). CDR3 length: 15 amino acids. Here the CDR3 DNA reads TGTGCCAGCAGCCCCGGGACAGGGGGCTCCTACGAGCAGTACTTC. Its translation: CASSPGTGGSYEQYF.

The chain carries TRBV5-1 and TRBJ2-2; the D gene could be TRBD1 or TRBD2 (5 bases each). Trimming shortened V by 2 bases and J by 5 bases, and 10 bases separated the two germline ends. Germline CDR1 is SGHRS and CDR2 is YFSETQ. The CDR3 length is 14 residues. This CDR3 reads CASSFTWGTGELFF. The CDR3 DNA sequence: TGCGCCAGCAGCTTTACCTGGGGGACCGGGGAGCTGTTTTTT.

In DNA, the CDR3 is TGCGCCAGCAGCCAAGAAAGGACAGGGGGCTGGCGGTGGACTGAAGCTTTCTTT. It translates to CASSQERTGGWRWTEAFF. The chain recombines TRBV4-1 with TRBJ1-1, with TRBD1 matching over 11 bases. The V gene's germline CDR1 is MGHRA and CDR2 YSYEKL. J gave up 5 bases and V 0 bases, and 11 bases lay outside the gene matches. The CDR3 spans 18 residues.

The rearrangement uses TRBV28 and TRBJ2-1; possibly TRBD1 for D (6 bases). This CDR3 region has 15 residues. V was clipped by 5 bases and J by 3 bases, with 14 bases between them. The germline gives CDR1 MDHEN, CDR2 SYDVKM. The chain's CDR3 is CASSLRGRYYNEQFF. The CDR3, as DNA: TGTGCCAGCAGTCTCAGGGGACGATACTACAATGAGCAGTTCTTC.